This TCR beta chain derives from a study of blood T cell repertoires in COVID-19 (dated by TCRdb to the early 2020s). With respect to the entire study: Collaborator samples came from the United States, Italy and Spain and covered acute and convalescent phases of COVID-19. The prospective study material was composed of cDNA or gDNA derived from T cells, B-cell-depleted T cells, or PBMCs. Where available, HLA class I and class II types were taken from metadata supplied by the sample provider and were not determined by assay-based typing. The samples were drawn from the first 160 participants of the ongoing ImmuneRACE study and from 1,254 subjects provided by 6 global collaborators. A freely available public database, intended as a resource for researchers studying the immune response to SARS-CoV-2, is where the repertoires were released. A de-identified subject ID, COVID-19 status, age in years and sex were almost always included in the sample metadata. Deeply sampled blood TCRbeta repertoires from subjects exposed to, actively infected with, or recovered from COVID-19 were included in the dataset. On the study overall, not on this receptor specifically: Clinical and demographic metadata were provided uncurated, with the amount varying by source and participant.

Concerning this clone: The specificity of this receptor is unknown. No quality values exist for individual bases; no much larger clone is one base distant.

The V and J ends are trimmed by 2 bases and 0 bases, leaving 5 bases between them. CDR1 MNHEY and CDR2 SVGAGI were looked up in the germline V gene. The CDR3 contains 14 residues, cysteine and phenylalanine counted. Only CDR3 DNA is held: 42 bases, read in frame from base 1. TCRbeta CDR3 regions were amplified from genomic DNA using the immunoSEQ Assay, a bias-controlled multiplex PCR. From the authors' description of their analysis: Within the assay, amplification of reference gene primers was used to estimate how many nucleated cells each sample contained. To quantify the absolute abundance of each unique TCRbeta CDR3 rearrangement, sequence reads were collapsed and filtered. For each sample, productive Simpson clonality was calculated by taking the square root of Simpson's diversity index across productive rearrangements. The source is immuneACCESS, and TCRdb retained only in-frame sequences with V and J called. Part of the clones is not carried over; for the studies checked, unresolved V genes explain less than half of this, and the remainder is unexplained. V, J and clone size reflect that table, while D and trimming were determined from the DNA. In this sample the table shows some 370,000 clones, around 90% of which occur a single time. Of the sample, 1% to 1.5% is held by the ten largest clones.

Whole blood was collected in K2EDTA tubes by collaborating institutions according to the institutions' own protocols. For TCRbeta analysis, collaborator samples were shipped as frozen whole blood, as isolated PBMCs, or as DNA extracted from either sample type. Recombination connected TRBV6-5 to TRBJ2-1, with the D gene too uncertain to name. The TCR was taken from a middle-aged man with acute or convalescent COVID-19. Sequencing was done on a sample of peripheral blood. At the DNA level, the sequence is TGTGCCAGCAGTTACCTAGTCTCCTACAATGAGCAGTTCTTC. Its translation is CASSYLVSYNEQFF.